This TCR beta chain stems from a study of blood T cell repertoires in COVID-19. About the research overall: The samples span acute and convalescent COVID-19 from the United States, Italy and Spain.

TCRdb's copy holds only in-frame clones and misses some; the assay was immunoSEQ multiplex PCR. The table lists tens of thousands of clones, 70% to 85% of them singletons. This clone was counted only a few times. Material for sequencing was peripheral blood. This receptor was obtained from a man in his fifties or sixties with acute or convalescent COVID-19.

Here the CDR3 reads CASSPTDSSYEQYF. The CDR3 coding sequence is TGCGCCAGCAGCCCCACTGACAGTTCCTACGAGCAGTACTTC. The V and J genes are TRBV4-3 and TRBJ2-7, with D perhaps matching TRBD1 (5 bases). The CDR3 is 14 amino acids. The germline V gene encodes CDR1 LGHNA and CDR2 YSLEER. Deletions cut 4 bases from V and 1 base from J, with 11 bases between.